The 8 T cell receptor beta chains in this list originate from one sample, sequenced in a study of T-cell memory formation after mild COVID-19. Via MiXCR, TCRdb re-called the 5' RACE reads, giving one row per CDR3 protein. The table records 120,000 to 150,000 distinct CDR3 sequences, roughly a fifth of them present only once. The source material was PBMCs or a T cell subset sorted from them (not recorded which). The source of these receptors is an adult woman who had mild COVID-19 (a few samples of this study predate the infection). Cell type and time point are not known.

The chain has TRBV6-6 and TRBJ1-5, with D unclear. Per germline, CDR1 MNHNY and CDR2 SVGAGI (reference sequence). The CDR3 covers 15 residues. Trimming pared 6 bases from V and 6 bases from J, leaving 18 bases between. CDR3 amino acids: CASRSLDLGSQPQHF. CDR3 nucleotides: TGTGCCAGCAGGAGCCTGGACCTAGGGAGTCAGCCCCAGCATTTT.

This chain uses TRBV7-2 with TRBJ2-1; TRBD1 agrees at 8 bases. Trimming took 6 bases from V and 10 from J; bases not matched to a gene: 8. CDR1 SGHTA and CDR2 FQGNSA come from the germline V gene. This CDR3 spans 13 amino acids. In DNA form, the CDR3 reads TGTGCCAGCAGACCGGACAGGGCTCAAGAGCAGTTCTTC. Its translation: CASRPDRAQEQFF.

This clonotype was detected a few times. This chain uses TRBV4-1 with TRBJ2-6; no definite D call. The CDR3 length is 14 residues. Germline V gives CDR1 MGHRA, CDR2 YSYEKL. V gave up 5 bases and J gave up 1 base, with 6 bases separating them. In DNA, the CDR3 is TGCGCCAGCAGCTATGAGTCTGGGGCCAACGTCCTGACTTTC. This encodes CASSYESGANVLTF.

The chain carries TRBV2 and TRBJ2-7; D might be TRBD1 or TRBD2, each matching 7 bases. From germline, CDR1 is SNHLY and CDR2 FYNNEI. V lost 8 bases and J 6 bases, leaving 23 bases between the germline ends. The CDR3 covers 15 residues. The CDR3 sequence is CASGLNRGGSGEQYF. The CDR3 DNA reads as TGTGCCAGCGGCTTAAACAGGGGAGGGTCGGGCGAGCAGTACTTC.

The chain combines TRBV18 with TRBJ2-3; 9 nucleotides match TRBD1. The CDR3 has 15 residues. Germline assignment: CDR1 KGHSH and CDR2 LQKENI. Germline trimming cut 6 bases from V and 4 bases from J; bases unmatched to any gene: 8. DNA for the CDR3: TGTGCCAGCTCGCGCGGACAGGGGAAGGCAGATACGCAGTATTTT. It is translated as CASSRGQGKADTQYF.

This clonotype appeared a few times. CDR3 loop: CASMSVQAGEQFF. CDR3 bases: TGCGCCAGCATGAGTGTACAAGCCGGTGAGCAGTTCTTC. This chain uses TRBV10-2 with TRBJ2-1; D not certain. From germline, CDR1 is WSHSY and CDR2 SAAADI. The CDR3 is 13 residues long. V lost 7 bases to trimming and J lost 9 bases, with 16 bases between them.

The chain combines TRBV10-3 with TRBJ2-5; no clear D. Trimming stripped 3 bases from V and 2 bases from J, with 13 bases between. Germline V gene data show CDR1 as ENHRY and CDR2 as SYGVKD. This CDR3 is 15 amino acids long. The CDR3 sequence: CAISDVGQIQETQYF. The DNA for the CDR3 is TGTGCCATCAGTGATGTTGGGCAGATACAAGAGACCCAGTACTTC.

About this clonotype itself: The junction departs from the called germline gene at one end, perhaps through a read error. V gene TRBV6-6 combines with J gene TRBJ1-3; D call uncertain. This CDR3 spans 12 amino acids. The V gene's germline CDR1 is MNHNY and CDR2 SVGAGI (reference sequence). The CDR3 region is CDSQSLGNTIYF. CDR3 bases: TGTGACAGCCAATCGTTGGGAAACACCATATATTTT.